What follows describes a single TCR beta chain. The method was immunoSEQ multiplex PCR; TCRdb's version includes in-frame clones alone and lacks a portion of them. The repertoire holds under 30,000 clones, with approximately 90% as singletons. The entry originates in a study of PD-1 blockade in classical Hodgkin lymphoma. This sample's time point: newly diagnosed, previously untreated cHL patient sample. From germline, CDR1 is SGDLS and CDR2 YYNGEE. This CDR3 is 13 amino acids long. Trimming removed 0 bases at V and 8 bases at J, with 8 bases between. This clonotype was sampled from a human donor with classical Hodgkin lymphoma. The chain recombines TRBV9 with TRBJ2-2; the D is unclear. Sequenced sample: peripheral blood mononuclear cells (PBMCs). The chain's CDR3 is CASSVVTTGELFF. The CDR3 DNA reads as TGTGCCAGCAGCGTAGTAACAACTGGGGAGCTGTTTTTT.